This is a list of T cell receptor beta chains from one sample in a study of blood T cells in healthy people across ages. TCRdb redid the calling of the 5' RACE reads with MiXCR, one entry per CDR3 protein. In the table there are 850,000 or so distinct CDR3 sequences, around 28% of which are singletons. The sequenced sample was blood. Receptors originate from a woman of 80 years or more in good health. Both conserved end residues are part of each CDR3. Fields, in order: V gene, J gene, CDR3 protein.

V gene: TRBV30
J gene: TRBJ1-6
CDR3 protein: CAWSVRGTGDSPLHF

V gene: TRBV7-9
J gene: TRBJ2-5
CDR3 protein: CASSEGYQETQYF

V gene: TRBV20-1
J gene: TRBJ2-5
CDR3 protein: CSASVAGAETQYF

V gene: TRBV7-9
J gene: TRBJ1-1
CDR3 protein: CASSLDSQGTEAFF

V gene: TRBV5-1
J gene: TRBJ2-1
CDR3 protein: CASSTTTDLNDEQFF

V gene: TRBV5-1
J gene: TRBJ2-5
CDR3 protein: CASSVQGNQETQYF

V gene: TRBV12-3/TRBV12-4
J gene: TRBJ1-2
CDR3 protein: CASSPGTEAGYTF

V gene: TRBV12-3/TRBV12-4
J gene: TRBJ2-7
CDR3 protein: CASSKAGGRSEQYF

V gene: TRBV20-1
J gene: TRBJ1-6
CDR3 protein: CSADRGPDSPLHF

V gene: TRBV29-1
J gene: TRBJ2-3
CDR3 protein: CSVDTGTGTDTQYF

V gene: TRBV9
J gene: TRBJ2-3
CDR3 protein: CASSLGPVSTDTQYF

V gene: TRBV10-2
J gene: TRBJ1-5
CDR3 protein: CASSDPPFSNQPQHF

V gene: TRBV7-2
J gene: TRBJ1-2
CDR3 protein: CASSLAAGKGGYTF

V gene: TRBV5-4
J gene: TRBJ2-2
CDR3 protein: CASSLPGQGSTGELFF

V gene: TRBV20-1
J gene: TRBJ1-6
CDR3 protein: CSASDRGSSYNSPLHF

V gene: TRBV7-2
J gene: TRBJ1-6
CDR3 protein: CASSKTGESYNSPLHF

V gene: TRBV25-1
J gene: TRBJ2-3
CDR3 protein: CASSDQTSGGTDTQYF

V gene: TRBV20-1
J gene: TRBJ2-5
CDR3 protein: CSARPSQETQYF

V gene: TRBV7-2
J gene: TRBJ2-3
CDR3 protein: CASSLVSPPTDTQYF

V gene: TRBV7-2
J gene: TRBJ2-1
CDR3 protein: CASSLRASGGYNEQFF

V gene: TRBV10-3
J gene: TRBJ1-1
CDR3 protein: CAIARGQDTEAFF

V gene: TRBV7-2
J gene: TRBJ1-2
CDR3 protein: CASSRTDGYYGYTF

V gene: TRBV3-1
J gene: TRBJ2-1
CDR3 protein: CASSLGGRVYEQFF